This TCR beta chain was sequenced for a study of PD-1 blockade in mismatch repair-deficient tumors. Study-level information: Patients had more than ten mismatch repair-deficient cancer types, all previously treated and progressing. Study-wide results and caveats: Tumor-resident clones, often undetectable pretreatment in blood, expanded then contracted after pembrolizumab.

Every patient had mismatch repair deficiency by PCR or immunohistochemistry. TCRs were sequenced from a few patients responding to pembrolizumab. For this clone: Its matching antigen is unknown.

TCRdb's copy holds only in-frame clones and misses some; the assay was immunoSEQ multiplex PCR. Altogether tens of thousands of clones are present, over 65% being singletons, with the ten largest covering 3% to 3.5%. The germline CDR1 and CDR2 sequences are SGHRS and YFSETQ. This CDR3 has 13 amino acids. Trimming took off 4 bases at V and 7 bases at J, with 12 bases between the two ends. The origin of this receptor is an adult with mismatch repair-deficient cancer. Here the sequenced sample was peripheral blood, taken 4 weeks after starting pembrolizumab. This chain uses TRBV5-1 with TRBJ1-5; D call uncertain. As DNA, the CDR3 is TGCGCCAGCAGCGTAAGGGAGGGCCAGCCCCAGCATTTT. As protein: CASSVREGQPQHF.